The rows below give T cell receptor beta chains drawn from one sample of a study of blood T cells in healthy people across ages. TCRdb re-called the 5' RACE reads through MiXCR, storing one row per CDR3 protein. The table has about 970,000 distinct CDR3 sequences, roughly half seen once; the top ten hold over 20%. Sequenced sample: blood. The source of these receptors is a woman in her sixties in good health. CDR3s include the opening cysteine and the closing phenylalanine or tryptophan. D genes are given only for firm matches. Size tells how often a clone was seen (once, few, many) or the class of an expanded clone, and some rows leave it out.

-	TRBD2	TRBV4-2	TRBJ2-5	CASSQESSGRETQYF	TGTGCCAGCAGCCAAGAATCTAGCGGGAGGGAGACCCAGTACTTC
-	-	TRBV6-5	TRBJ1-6	CASSGGTANSPLHF	TGTGCCAGCAGTGGCGGGACGGCTAATTCACCCCTCCACTTT
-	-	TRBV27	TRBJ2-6	CASKTGSSGANVLTF	TGTGCCAGCAAAACAGGGAGCTCTGGGGCCAACGTCCTGACTTTC
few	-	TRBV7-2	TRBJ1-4	CAISEGRGNEKLFF	TGTGCCATTTCAGAGGGCAGGGGTAATGAAAAACTGTTTTTT
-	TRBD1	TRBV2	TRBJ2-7	CASSEALRQGGREQYF	TGTGCCAGCAGTGAAGCGCTTCGACAGGGGGGGCGCGAGCAGTACTTT
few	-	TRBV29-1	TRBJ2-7	CSVEVGGKTGSNEQYF	TGCAGCGTTGAAGTGGGGGGGAAGACAGGGTCAAACGAGCAGTACTTC
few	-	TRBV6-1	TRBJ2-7	CASSPGTFYEQYF	TGTGCCAGCAGCCCCGGAACCTTCTACGAGCAGTACTTC
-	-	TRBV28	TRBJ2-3	CASSYTDDSDTQYF	TGTGCCAGCAGCTACACCGACGATTCCGATACGCAGTATTTT
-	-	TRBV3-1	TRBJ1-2	CASSPHGAANYGYTF	TGTGCCAGCAGCCCTCACGGGGCAGCCAACTATGGCTACACCTTC
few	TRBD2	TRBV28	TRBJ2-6	CASRPGGFGANVLTF	TGTGCCAGCAGACCGGGAGGGTTCGGGGCCAACGTCCTGACTTTC
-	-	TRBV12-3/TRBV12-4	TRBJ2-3	CASSPGGQRNTQYF	TGTGCCAGCAGTCCAGGAGGCCAGAGGAATACGCAGTATTTT
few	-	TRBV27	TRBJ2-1	CASRGALSYNEQFF	TGTGCCAGCAGGGGGGCCCTTTCCTACAATGAGCAGTTCTTC
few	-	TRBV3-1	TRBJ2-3	CASSQQPITDTQYF	TGTGCCAGCAGCCAACAACCAATCACAGATACGCAGTATTTT
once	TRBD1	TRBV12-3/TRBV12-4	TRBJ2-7	CASSTTPGQANYEQYF	TGTGCCAGCAGTACGACCCCGGGACAGGCGAACTACGAGCAGTACTTC
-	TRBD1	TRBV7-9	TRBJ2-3	CASSPEDRAQYF	TGTGCCAGCAGCCCCGAGGACAGGGCGCAGTATTTT
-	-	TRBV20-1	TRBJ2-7	CRASNRVYEQYF	TGCAGGGCTAGTAACAGGGTTTACGAGCAGTACTTC
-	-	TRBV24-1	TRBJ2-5	CATSDLADKQETQYF	TGTGCCACCAGTGATTTGGCCGACAAACAAGAGACCCAGTACTTC
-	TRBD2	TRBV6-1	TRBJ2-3	CASSRSPRTSGWLSTDTQYF	TGTGCCAGCAGCCGAAGCCCTAGGACTAGCGGGTGGCTCTCCACAGATACGCAGTATTTT
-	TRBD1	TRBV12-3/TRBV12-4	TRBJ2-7	CASSPRQGAYEQYF	TGTGCCAGCAGTCCCCGACAGGGGGCCTACGAGCAGTACTTC
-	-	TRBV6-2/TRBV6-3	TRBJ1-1	CASSPRGAPGGNTEAFF	TGTGCCAGCTCTCCACGGGGAGCACCCGGGGGCAACACTGAAGCTTTCTTT
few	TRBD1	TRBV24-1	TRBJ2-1	CATSAGGPYNEQFF	TGTGCCACCAGTGCAGGGGGCCCCTACAATGAGCAGTTCTTC
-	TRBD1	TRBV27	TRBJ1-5	CASSFLRGGNQPQHF	TGTGCCAGCAGTTTTCTCAGGGGGGGAAATCAGCCCCAGCATTTT
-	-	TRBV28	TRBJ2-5	CASSLFADLSNEQYF	TGTGCCAGCAGTTTGTTCGCCGACTTAAGCAATGAGCAGTACTTC
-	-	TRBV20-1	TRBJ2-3	CSAPPIAGPPISTDTQYF	TGCAGTGCACCCCCTATCGCGGGGCCTCCTATTAGCACAGATACGCAGTATTTT
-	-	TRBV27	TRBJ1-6	CASRGGYNSPLHF	TGTGCCAGCAGAGGGGGATATAATTCACCCCTCCACTTT
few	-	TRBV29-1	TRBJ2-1	CSVVVPPVNEQFF	TGCAGCGTTGTGGTCCCTCCTGTCAATGAGCAGTTCTTC
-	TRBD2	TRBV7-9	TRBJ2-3	CASVLRTSVADTQYF	TGTGCCAGCGTATTGAGGACTAGCGTTGCAGATACGCAGTATTTT
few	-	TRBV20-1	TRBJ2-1	CSAQLTFGYNEQFF	TGCAGTGCCCAATTAACATTCGGATACAATGAGCAGTTCTTC
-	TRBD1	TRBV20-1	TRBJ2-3	CSAEGQSITDTQYF	TGCAGTGCTGAGGGACAGTCTATCACAGATACGCAGTATTTT
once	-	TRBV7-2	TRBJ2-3	CASSPVQGATETQYF	TGTGCCAGCAGCCCCGTGCAGGGCGCCACAGAGACGCAGTATTTT
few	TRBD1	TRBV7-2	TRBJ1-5	CASSRDSINQPQHF	TGTGCCAGCAGCCGGGACAGCATTAATCAGCCCCAGCATTTT
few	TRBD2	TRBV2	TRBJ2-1	CASSATLAGVVDEQFF	TGTGCCAGCAGTGCCACACTAGCGGGAGTAGTCGATGAGCAGTTCTTC
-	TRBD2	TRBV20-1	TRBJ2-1	CSARIPGLAGGPFYNEQFF	TGCAGTGCTAGGATACCGGGACTAGCGGGAGGGCCGTTCTACAATGAGCAGTTCTTC
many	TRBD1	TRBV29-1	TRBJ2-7	CSVQQGLARYEQYF	TGCAGCGTTCAACAGGGGTTAGCTCGGTACGAGCAGTACTTC
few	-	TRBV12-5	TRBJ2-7	CASGLEGFNEQYF	TGTGCTAGTGGTTTAGAGGGTTTCAACGAGCAGTACTTC
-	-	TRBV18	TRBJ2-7	CASSIGDTYEQYF	TGTGCCAGCTCAATAGGGGACACCTACGAGCAGTACTTC
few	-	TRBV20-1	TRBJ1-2	CSVGRTGQGYGYTF	TGCAGTGTGGGACGCACAGGACAAGGCTATGGCTACACCTTC
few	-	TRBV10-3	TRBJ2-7	CAISEGQDEQYF	TGTGCCATCAGTGAAGGGCAGGACGAGCAGTACTTC
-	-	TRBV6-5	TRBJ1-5	CASSPGTLSNQPQHF	TGTGCCAGCAGTCCAGGGACTCTTAGCAATCAGCCCCAGCATTTT
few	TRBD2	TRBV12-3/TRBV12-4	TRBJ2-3	CASSFAGVTDTQYF	TGTGCCAGCAGCTTTGCGGGAGTCACAGATACGCAGTATTTT
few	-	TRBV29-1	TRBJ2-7	CSVTPGQTYEQYF	TGCAGCGTCACTCCGGGACAAACCTACGAGCAGTACTTC